What follows are 18 T cell receptor beta chains derived from one specimen sequenced in a study of blood T cell repertoires in COVID-19. The repertoire was sequenced with immunoSEQ multiplex PCR; TCRdb's copy has only in-frame clones and lacks some. The sample carries about 280,000 clones, about 85% recorded once. The sequenced material came from peripheral blood. These receptor sequences come from a human donor in a cohort sampled during active COVID-19.

The chain carries TRBV9 and TRBJ2-7; TRBD1 agrees at 8 bases. This CDR3 has 15 residues. Germline values: CDR1 SGDLS, CDR2 YYNGEE. Trimming at V came to 1 base and at J to 0 bases, leaving 3 bases not matched to a gene. CDR3 residues: CASSVRDRSSYEQYF. CDR3 sequence (DNA): TGTGCCAGCAGCGTAAGGGACAGGAGCTCCTACGAGCAGTACTTC.

This chain joins TRBV6-5 and TRBJ2-5; perhaps TRBD2 as D (5 bases). Germline CDR1 is MNHEY and CDR2 is SVGAGI. The CDR3 is 15 residues long. Trimming cost V 3 bases and J 5 bases, with 16 bases left between them. Written as DNA, the CDR3 is TGTGCCAGCAGTTATCTCAAGCGGAGAGCGGAGACCCAGTACTTC. It codes for CASSYLKRRAETQYF.

This clone has only one observation. The genes are TRBV18 and TRBJ1-1; 7 bases fit TRBD1. The CDR3 has 13 amino acids. CDR1 is KGHSH and CDR2 is LQKENI in the germline V gene. Losses at the gene ends were 3 bases for V and 7 bases for J; bases not matched to a gene: 5. Written as DNA, the CDR3 is TGTGCCAGCTCACCGGGGACAGCCTTTGAAGCTTTCTTT. Translating it yields CASSPGTAFEAFF.

The chain has TRBV18 and TRBJ2-1; 11 bases agree with TRBD1. CDR1 is KGHSH and CDR2 is LQKENI in the germline V gene. The V segment lost 4 bases and the J segment 4 bases; nucleotides outside the gene matches: 9. CDR3 length equals 17 residues. The DNA of the CDR3 is TGTGCCAGCTCACGCCTAAGCGGACAGGGGGCTTACAATGAGCAGTTCTTC. Translated, it gives CASSRLSGQGAYNEQFF. The variable domain in full, with the rest retrieved from reference TRBV18 and TRBJ2-1, is NAGVMQNPRHLVRRRGQEARLRCSPMKGHSHVYWYRQLPEEGLKFMVYLQKENIIDESGMPKERFSAEFPKEGPSILRIQQVVRGDSAAYFCASSRLSGQGAYNEQFFGPGTRLTVL.

The chain recombines TRBV6-6 with TRBJ1-4; TRBD1 aligns across 7 bases. The CDR3 is 14 residues long. V dropped 5 bases and J dropped 5; count of bases not matched to a gene: 5. Germline V gives CDR1 MNHNY, CDR2 SVGAGI (reference sequence). The CDR3 nucleotides are TGTGCCAGCAGTCTGACAGGGCTAAATGAAAAACTGTTTTTT. Translated: CASSLTGLNEKLFF.

A single count supports this clone. This chain uses TRBV30 with TRBJ2-1; D remains ambiguous. Germline CDR1 is GTSNPN and CDR2 is SVGIG (reference sequence). This CDR3 is built from 13 residues. V shed 0 bases and J shed 7 bases, with 10 bases lying between them. This CDR3 is CAWSVNFRNEQFF. In DNA, the CDR3 is TGTGCCTGGAGTGTAAATTTCAGGAATGAGCAGTTCTTC.

The chain is built from TRBV9 and TRBJ1-3, with D perhaps matching TRBD1 (5 bases). Trimming removed 4 bases at V and 4 bases at J, with 18 bases between. Germline values: CDR1 SGDLS, CDR2 YYNGEE. This CDR3 contains 16 residues. The CDR3 loop is CASSLTLGQGGNTIYF. The CDR3 DNA reads TGTGCCAGCAGCTTGACCCTCGGGCAGGGAGGAAACACCATATATTTT. The entire variable domain, with the rest obtained from reference TRBV9 and TRBJ1-3, is as follows: DSGVTQTPKHLITATGQRVTLRCSPRSGDLSVYWYQQSLDQGLQFLIQYYNGEERAKGNILERFSAQQFPDLHSELNLSSLELGDSALYFCASSLTLGQGGNTIYFGEGSWLTVV.

V is TRBV5-8 and J is TRBJ1-4; 11 nucleotides line up with TRBD1. In germline, CDR1 is SGHTS, CDR2 YDEGEE. The CDR3 runs 15 residues. Trimming cost V 1 base and J 7 bases; bases outside gene matches: 3. CDR3 nucleotide sequence: TGTGCCAGCAGCTTGTTGGGACAGGGGGGTGAAAAACTGTTTTTT. This translates into CASSLLGQGGEKLFF. The full variable domain, its missing parts supplied by reference TRBV5-8 and TRBJ1-4, is EAGVTQSPTHLIKTRGQQATLRCSPISGHTSVYWYQQALGLGLQFLLWYDEGEERNRGNFPPRFSGRQFPNYSSELNVNALELEDSALYLCASSLLGQGGEKLFFGSGTQLSVL.

The rearrangement joins TRBV5-1 to TRBJ2-7; TRBD1 matches at 8 bases. Trimming removed 0 bases from V and 5 bases from J; junction bases left unmatched: 4. The CDR3 extends over 14 amino acids. Germline values: CDR1 SGHRS, CDR2 YFSETQ. CDR3 DNA sequence: TGCGCCAGCAGCTTGGCTCAGGGGGCCCACGAGCAGTACTTC. Translating gives CASSLAQGAHEQYF.

The rearrangement joins TRBV7-2 to TRBJ1-1; the match to TRBD1 covers 7 bases. Unmatched junction bases numbered 5, after V lost 1 base and J lost 0 bases. This CDR3 is 16 amino acids long. In germline, CDR1 is SGHTA, CDR2 FQGNSA. In DNA, the CDR3 is TGTGCCAGCAGCTTAGTTCCGACAGGGATGAACACTGAAGCTTTCTTT. Protein product: CASSLVPTGMNTEAFF.

The genes are TRBV9 and TRBJ2-1, with TRBD2 matching over 11 bases. This CDR3 comprises 15 residues. From germline, CDR1 is SGDLS and CDR2 YYNGEE. Trimming took 4 bases from V and 5 from J; bases not matched to a gene: 5. CDR3 sequence (DNA): TGTGCCAGCAGCTCAACTAGCGGGAGTCACAATGAGCAGTTCTTC. Protein sequence: CASSSTSGSHNEQFF.

The V and J genes are TRBV3-1 (or the pseudogene TRBV3-2) and TRBJ2-3, with D perhaps TRBD1 (6 bases). The CDR3 covers 14 residues. Germline assignment: CDR1 LGHDT and CDR2 YNNKEL (reference sequence). Deletions cut 6 bases from V and 1 base from J, with 11 bases between. In DNA, the CDR3 is TGTGCCAGCAGAAAGGACAGCGGCACAGATACGCAGTATTTT. Translation gives CASRKDSGTDTQYF.

The chain couples TRBV9 to TRBJ2-3; TRBD1 aligns across 7 bases. Trimming took 5 bases from V and 0 from J; bases not matched to a gene: 6. The CDR3 has 15 residues. CDR1 and CDR2 (germline): SGDLS, YYNGEE. CDR3 bases: TGTGCCAGCAGTAAGCGACAGGGAAGCACAGATACGCAGTATTTT. This gives the protein CASSKRQGSTDTQYF.

The J gene is TRBJ1-5, the V gene TRBV19; no firm D call. The CDR3 totals 15 residues. V was cut by 2 bases and J by 3 bases, with 11 bases left in between. From germline, CDR1 is LNHDA and CDR2 SQIVND (reference sequence). This chain's CDR3 is CASSITVGNNQPQHF. The CDR3 bases are TGTGCCAGTAGTATAACAGTCGGTAACAATCAGCCCCAGCATTTT.

This clone was seen many times. V is TRBV24-1 and J is TRBJ2-1, with a tentative D call TRBD2 (6 bases). CDR3 length: 13 amino acids. Germline values: CDR1 KGHDR, CDR2 SFDVKD. The ends were cut back, 2 bases at V and 9 bases at J, with 10 bases in the middle. The CDR3 nucleotides read TGTGCCACCAGTGATTGGACTACGGGTGAGCAGTTCTTC. It codes for CATSDWTTGEQFF.

This chain joins TRBV7-2 and TRBJ2-5; 7 nucleotides align to TRBD2. In germline, CDR1 is SGHTA, CDR2 FQGNSA. There are 16 residues in the CDR3. Germline trimming cut 4 bases from V and 4 bases from J; bases unmatched to any gene: 12. In nucleotides, the CDR3 is TGTGCCAGCAGCTACCAACTAGCGTCAGTGGCAGAGACCCAGTACTTC. It codes for CASSYQLASVAETQYF.

This rearrangement joins TRBV28 to TRBJ2-5; TRBD1 aligns across 9 bases. This CDR3 has 16 residues. Trimming cost V 4 bases and J 7 bases; bases outside gene matches: 13. CDR1 and CDR2 (germline): MDHEN, SYDVKM. This CDR3 is CASSSMGQGPFGTQYF. CDR3 coding DNA: TGTGCCAGCAGTTCTATGGGACAGGGTCCGTTCGGGACCCAGTACTTC. The full variable domain, completed using reference TRBV28 and TRBJ2-5, is DVKVTQSSRYLVKRTGEKVFLECVQDMDHENMFWYRQDPGLGLRLIYFSYDVKMKEKGDIPEGYSVSREKKERFSLILESASTNQTSMYLCASSSMGQGPFGTQYFGPGTRLLVL.

This clone was seen a handful of times. J is TRBJ1-1 and V is TRBV5-1; the D gene is possibly TRBD1 (5 bases). Looked up from germline, CDR1 is SGHRS and CDR2 is YFSETQ. V lost 4 bases and J lost 5, with 12 bases in between. This CDR3 has 13 amino acids. CDR3 amino acids: CASSLGAGTEAFF. The CDR3 coding sequence is TGCGCCAGCAGCCTAGGGGCGGGAACTGAAGCTTTCTTT.